The clone carrying this TCR beta chain has just a few counts. As yet, its antigen is unknown. Clones were sequenced by immunoSEQ multiplex PCR, and TCRdb holds only the in-frame ones, with some missing. The repertoire holds about 68,000 clones, roughly 83% seen once, with almost 1.5% in the top ten. This sample is part of a study of OX40 agonist ivuxolimab in advanced cancers. Whole-study results and caveats: Clonal expansion was among the lowest in partial responders at 0.1-3.0 mg/kg, especially CD8+.

The germline gives CDR1 GTSNPN, CDR2 SVGIG (reference sequence). The CDR3 contains 12 residues. Trimming cost V 8 bases and J 1 base, with 11 bases left between them. Sequenced material: CD4+ or CD8+ T cells sorted from blood, taken in a trial of the OX40 agonist ivuxolimab. This chain links TRBV30 with TRBJ1-1; D uncertain. The sequence came from an adult with an advanced solid tumor such as melanoma, head and neck, liver or kidney cancer. CDR3 protein: CARGLKNTEAFF. CDR3 sequence (DNA): TGTGCCAGAGGACTGAAGAACACTGAAGCTTTCTTT.